The clone carrying this T cell receptor beta chain occurred once. One end of the junction fails to match germline, which may point to a read error. Other DNA sequences in the sample encode the same CDR3. This specimen belongs to a study of blood T cell repertoires in COVID-19. TCRdb's copy holds only in-frame clones and misses some; the assay was immunoSEQ multiplex PCR. The sample shows about 150,000 clones, around 87% of them seen only once. This CDR3 is 15 amino acids long. Per germline, CDR1 SGHRS and CDR2 YFSETQ. Sequenced material: peripheral blood. The rearrangement links TRBV5-1 to TRBJ2-7; TRBD1 matches 9 bases. This TCR was recovered from a woman aged 80 or over with COVID-19, enrolled during active disease. CDR3 sequence (DNA): TGCGCTAGCAGCTTGGCGGGACAGGGAAGCTACGAGCAGTACTTC. Encoded protein: CASSLAGQGSYEQYF.